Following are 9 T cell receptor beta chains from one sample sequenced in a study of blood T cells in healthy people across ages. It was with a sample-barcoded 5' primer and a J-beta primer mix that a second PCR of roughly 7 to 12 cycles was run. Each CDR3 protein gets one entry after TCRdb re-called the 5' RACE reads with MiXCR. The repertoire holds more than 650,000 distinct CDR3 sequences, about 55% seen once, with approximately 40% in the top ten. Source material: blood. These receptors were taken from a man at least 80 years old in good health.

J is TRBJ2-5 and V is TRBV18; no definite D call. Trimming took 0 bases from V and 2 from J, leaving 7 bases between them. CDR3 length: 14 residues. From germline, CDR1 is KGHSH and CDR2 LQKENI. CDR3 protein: CASSPPSAQETQYF. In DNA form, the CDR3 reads TGTGCCAGCTCACCACCGTCTGCTCAAGAGACCCAGTACTTC.

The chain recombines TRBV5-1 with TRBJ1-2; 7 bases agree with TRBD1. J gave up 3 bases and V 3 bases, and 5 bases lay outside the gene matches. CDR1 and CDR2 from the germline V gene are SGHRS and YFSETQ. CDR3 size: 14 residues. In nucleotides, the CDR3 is TGCGCCAGCAGCTCAGGGGGGGGTGACTATGGCTACACCTTC. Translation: CASSSGGGDYGYTF.

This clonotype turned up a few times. Here the CDR3 DNA reads TGTGCCAGCAGCCCCGGACATCCCGAGCAGTACTTC. Its protein is CASSPGHPEQYF. The chain joins TRBV11-2 to TRBJ2-7; D is perhaps TRBD1 (5 bases). The CDR3 has 12 residues. The germline V gene has CDR1 SGHAT and CDR2 FQNNGV. V was cut by 5 bases and J by 6 bases, with 11 bases left in between.

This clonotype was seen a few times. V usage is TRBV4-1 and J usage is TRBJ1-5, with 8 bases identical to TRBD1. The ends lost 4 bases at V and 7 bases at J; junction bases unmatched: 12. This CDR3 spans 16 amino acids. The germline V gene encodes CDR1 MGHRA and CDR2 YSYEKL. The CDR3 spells CASSPTGEGSGQPQHF. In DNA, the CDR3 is TGCGCCAGCAGCCCGACAGGGGAGGGTAGCGGACAGCCCCAGCATTTT.

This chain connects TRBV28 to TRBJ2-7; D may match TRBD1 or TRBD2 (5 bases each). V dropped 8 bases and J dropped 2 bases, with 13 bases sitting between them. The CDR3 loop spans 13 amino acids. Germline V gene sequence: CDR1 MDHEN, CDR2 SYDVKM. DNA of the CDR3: TGTGCCAGCGGGATGAGGGGACCCTACGAGCAGTACTTC. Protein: CASGMRGPYEQYF. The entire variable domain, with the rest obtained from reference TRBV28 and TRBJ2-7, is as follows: DVKVTQSSRYLVKRTGEKVFLECVQDMDHENMFWYRQDPGLGLRLIYFSYDVKMKEKGDIPEGYSVSREKKERFSLILESASTNQTSMYLCASGMRGPYEQYFGPGTRLTVT.

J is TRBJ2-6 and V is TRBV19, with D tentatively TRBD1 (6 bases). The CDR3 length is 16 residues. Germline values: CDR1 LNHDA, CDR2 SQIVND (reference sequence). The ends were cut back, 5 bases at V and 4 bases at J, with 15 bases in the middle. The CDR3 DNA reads TGTGCCAGTAGTGGAGGACAGTTGGCCGGGGCCAACGTCCTGACTTTC. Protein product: CASSGGQLAGANVLTF.

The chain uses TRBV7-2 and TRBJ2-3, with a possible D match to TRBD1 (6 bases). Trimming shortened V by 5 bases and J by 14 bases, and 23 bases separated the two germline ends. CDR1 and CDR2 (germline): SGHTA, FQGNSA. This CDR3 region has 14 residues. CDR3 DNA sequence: TGTGCCAGCAGCCGTCCTCAGGGGCACAGATACGCGTATTTT. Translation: CASSRPQGHRYAYF.

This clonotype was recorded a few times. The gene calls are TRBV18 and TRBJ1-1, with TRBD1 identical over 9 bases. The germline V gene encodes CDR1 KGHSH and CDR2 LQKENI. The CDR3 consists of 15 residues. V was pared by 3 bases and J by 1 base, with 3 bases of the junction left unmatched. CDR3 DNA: TGTGCCAGCTCACCGGGGACAGGGACGAACACTGAAGCTTTCTTT. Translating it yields CASSPGTGTNTEAFF.

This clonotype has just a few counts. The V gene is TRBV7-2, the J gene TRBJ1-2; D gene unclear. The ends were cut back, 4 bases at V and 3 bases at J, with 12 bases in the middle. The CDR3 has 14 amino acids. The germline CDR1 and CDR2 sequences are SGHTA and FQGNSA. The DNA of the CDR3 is TGTGCCAGCAGCTATTGGGATCGTGACTATGGCTACACCTTC. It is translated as CASSYWDRDYGYTF.